This record covers a single T cell receptor (beta chain). The data originate from a study of blood T cell repertoires in COVID-19. Study-level background: PBMCs, B-cell-depleted T cells, or T cells were the source of the cDNA or gDNA that made up the material.

In germline, CDR1 is SGHRS, CDR2 YFSETQ. With V trimmed by 4 bases and J by 5 bases, 15 bases remained unmatched. The CDR3 spans 18 residues. Profiled with immunoSEQ multiplex PCR; TCRdb holds only in-frame clones, not every one. The data hold 200,000 to 250,000 clones, with about 86% observed a single time. Source material: peripheral blood. This TCR derives from a woman in her twenties or thirties who had recovered from COVID-19. The chain couples TRBV5-1 to TRBJ2-3, with 11 bases fitting TRBD2. This CDR3 reads CASSPRGGSGGAVDTQYF. For the CDR3, the DNA is TGCGCCAGCAGCCCCCGAGGTGGTAGCGGGGGGGCCGTAGATACGCAGTATTTT.